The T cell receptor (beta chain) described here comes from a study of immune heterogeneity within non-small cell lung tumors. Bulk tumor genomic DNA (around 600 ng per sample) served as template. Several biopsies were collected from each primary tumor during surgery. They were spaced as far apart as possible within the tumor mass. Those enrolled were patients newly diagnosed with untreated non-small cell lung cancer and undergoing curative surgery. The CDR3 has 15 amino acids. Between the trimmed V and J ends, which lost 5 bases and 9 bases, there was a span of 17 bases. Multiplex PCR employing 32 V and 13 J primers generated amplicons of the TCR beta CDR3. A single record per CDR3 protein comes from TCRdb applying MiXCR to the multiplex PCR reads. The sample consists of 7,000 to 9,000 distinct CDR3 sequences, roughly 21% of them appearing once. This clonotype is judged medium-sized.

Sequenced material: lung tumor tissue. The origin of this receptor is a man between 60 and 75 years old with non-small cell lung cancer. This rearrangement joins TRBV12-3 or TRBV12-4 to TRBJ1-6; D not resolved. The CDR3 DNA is TGTGCCAGCAGTCGCCATGGTAACATCCCTTCACCCCTCCACTTT. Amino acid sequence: CASSRHGNIPSPLHF.